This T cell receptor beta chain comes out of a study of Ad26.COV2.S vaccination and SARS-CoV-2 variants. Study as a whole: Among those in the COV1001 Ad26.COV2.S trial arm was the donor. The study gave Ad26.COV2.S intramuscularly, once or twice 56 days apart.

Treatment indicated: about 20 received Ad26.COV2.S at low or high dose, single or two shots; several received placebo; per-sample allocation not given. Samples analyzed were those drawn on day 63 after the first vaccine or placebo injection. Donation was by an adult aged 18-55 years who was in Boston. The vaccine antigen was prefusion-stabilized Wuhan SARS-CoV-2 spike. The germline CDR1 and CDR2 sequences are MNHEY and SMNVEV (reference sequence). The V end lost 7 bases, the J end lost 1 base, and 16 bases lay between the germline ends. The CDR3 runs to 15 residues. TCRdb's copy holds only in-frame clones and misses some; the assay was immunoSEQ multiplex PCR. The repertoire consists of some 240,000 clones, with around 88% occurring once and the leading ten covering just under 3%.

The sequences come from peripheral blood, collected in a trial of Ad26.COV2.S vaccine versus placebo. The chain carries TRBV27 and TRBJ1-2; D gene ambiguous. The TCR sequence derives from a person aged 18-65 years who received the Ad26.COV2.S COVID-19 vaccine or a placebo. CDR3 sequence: CASKRKAEINYGYTF. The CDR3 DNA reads TGTGCCAGCAAGAGAAAGGCCGAAATTAACTATGGCTACACCTTC.